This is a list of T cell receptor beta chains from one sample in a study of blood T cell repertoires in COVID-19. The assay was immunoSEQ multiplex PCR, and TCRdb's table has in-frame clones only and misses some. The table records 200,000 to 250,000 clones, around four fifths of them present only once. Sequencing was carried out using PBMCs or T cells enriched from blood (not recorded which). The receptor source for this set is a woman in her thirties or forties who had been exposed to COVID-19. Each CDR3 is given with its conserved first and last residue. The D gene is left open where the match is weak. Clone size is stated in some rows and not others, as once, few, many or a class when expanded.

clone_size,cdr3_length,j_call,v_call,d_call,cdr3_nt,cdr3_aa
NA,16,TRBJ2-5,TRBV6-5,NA,TGTGCCAGCAGTTATACCTCCAGGGCGAGACGGGAGACCCAGTACTTC,CASSYTSRARRETQYF
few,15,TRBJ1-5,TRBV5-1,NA,TGCGCCAGCAGCCCGGGCGGGGGGGCAAGCCAGCCCCAGCATTTT,CASSPGGGASQPQHF
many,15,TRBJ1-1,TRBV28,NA,TGTGCCAGCAGTTCCCGGGTCTCGGGGAACTTCAAAGCTTTCTTT,CASSSRVSGNFKAFF
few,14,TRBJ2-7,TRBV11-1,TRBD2,TGTGCCAGCAGCGCAGCGGGGGCCTCAAGGGAGCAGTACTTC,CASSAAGASREQYF
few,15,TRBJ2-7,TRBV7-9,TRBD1,TGTGCCAGCAGCTTAGGACAGGGGGGTCCCTACGAGCAGTACTTC,CASSLGQGGPYEQYF
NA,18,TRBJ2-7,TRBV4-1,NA,TGCGCCAGCAGCAAAACCGACTTTCTTGCCTCAGGGTCCTACGAGCAGTACTTC,CASSKTDFLASGSYEQYF
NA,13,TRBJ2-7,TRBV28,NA,TGTGCCAGCAGTTTACAGGGCTGGGGCGAGCAGTACTTC,CASSLQGWGEQYF
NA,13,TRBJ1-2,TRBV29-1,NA,TGCAGCGTCGCCGTCGAGGTTGGGTATGGCTACACCTTC,CSVAVEVGYGYTF
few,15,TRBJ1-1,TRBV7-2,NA,TGTGCCAGCAGCTTCGGTCTAGGGAGTGATACTGAAGCTTTCTTT,CASSFGLGSDTEAFF
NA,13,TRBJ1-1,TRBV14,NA,TGTGCCAGCAGCCACGGACAGAACACTGAAGCTTTCTTT,CASSHGQNTEAFF
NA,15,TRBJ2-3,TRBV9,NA,TGTGCCAGCAGCGTAGGTTGGCCCAGCACAGATACGCAGTATTTT,CASSVGWPSTDTQYF
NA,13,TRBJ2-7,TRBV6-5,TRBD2,TGTGCCAGCAGTCCCACTAGCGGGGGGGTGCAGTACTTC,CASSPTSGGVQYF
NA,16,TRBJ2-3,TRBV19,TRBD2,TGTGCCAGTAGTCCCATCGCGGGGGATTCGTCAGATACGCAGTATTTT,CASSPIAGDSSDTQYF
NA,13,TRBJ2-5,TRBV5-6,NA,TGTGCCAGCAGCTTGGGCAGCCAAGAGACCCAGTACTTC,CASSLGSQETQYF
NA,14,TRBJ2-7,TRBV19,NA,TGTGCCAGTAGTACCCTTGGGGGCAGCTACGAGCAGTACTTC,CASSTLGGSYEQYF
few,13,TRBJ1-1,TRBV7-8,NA,TGTGCCAGCAAGGCAGGGGTGAACACTGAAGCTTTCTTT,CASKAGVNTEAFF
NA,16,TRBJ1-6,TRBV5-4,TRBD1,TGTGCCAGCAGCTTGTTCGCGGGACAGTATAATTCACCCCTCCACTTT,CASSLFAGQYNSPLHF
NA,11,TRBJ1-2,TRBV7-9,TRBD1,TGTGCCAGCAGCTACAGGGGAGGCTACACCTTC,CASSYRGGYTF
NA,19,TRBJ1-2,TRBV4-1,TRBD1,TGCGCCAGCAGCCATCCCCCGGGACAGGGGGCTGGATCTAACTATGGCTACACCTTC,CASSHPPGQGAGSNYGYTF
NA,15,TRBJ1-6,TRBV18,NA,TGTGCCAGCTCACCAGGGACAAACAATAATTCACCCCTCCACTTT,CASSPGTNNNSPLHF
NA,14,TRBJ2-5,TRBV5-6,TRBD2,TGTGCCAGCAGCCCCACGGGGGGCCAAGAGACCCAGTACTTC,CASSPTGGQETQYF
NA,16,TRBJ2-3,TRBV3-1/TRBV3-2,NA,TGTGCCAGCAGCTCTAGGGGGGGAGGAGGCACAGATACGCAGTATTTT,CASSSRGGGGTDTQYF
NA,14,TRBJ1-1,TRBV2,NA,TGTGCCAGCAGGGGAGACCCATTATCATCTGAAGCTTTCTTT,CASRGDPLSSEAFF
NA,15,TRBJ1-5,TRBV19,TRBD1,TGTGCCAGCCAGTGGGCGGGACAGGTCAATCAGCCCCAGCATTTT,CASQWAGQVNQPQHF
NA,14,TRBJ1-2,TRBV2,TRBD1,TGTGCCAGCACTGGGACAGACCTATCTCGGGGCTACACCTTC,CASTGTDLSRGYTF
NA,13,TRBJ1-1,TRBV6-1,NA,TGTGCCAGCAGTGAAATACAGGGCGCTGAAGCTTTCTTT,CASSEIQGAEAFF
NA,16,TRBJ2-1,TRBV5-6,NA,TGTGCCAGCAGCTTGGCCAAGGCGGCGGCCTACAATGAGCAGTTCTTC,CASSLAKAAAYNEQFF
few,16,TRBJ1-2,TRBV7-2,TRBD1,TGTGCCAGCAGCTCCCAACAGGGGGCGAGGAGCTATGGCTACACCTTC,CASSSQQGARSYGYTF
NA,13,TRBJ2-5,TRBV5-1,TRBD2,TGCGCCAGCAGTGCTAGCGGGTCGGAGACCCAGTACTTC,CASSASGSETQYF
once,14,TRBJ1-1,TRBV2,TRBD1,TGTGCCAGCAGTGAGCAGGGGGCGAACACTGAAGCTTTCTTT,CASSEQGANTEAFF
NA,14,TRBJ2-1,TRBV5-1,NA,TGCGCCAGCAGCTACGGAACTACATACAATGAGCAGTTCTTC,CASSYGTTYNEQFF
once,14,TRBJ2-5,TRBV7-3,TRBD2,TGTGCCAGCAGCCAACTAGCGGGGGAAGAGACCCAGTACTTC,CASSQLAGEETQYF
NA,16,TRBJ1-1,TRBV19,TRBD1,TGTGCCAGTAGTACCCGACAGGGTTCCCTGAACACTGAAGCTTTCTTT,CASSTRQGSLNTEAFF
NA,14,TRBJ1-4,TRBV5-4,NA,TGTGCCAGCAGACAACAGCCAACTAATGAAAAACTGTTTTTT,CASRQQPTNEKLFF
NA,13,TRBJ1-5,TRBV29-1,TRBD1,TGCAGCGTTGGGGGGACAGGCAATCAGCCCCAGCATTTT,CSVGGTGNQPQHF
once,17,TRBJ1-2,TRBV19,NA,TGTGCCAGTAGTCCGACTCGGATTCGCGACAGCAACTATGGCTACACCTTC,CASSPTRIRDSNYGYTF
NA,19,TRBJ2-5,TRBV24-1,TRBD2,TGTGCCACCAGTGATTTGGGCCTTGGGAGGGGCGGGAGCCAAGAGACCCAGTACTTC,CATSDLGLGRGGSQETQYF
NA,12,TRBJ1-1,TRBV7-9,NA,TGTGCCAGCAGCTTAGAGGGAGGTGAAGCTTTCTTT,CASSLEGGEAFF
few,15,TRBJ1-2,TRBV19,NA,TGTGCCAGTAGTATTACTAACCAGGGGAACTATGGCTACACCTTC,CASSITNQGNYGYTF
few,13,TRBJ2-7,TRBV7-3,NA,TGTGCCAGCAGCTTAAGGGCAGGGAACGAGCAGTACTTC,CASSLRAGNEQYF
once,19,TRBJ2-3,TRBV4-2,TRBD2,TGTGCCAGCAGCCAAGATGTTGTAGCGGGGGGGCCTAGGGAAGATACGCAGTATTTT,CASSQDVVAGGPREDTQYF
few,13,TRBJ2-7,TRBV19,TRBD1,TGTGCCAGTGCCGGGACAGGGACTTATGAGCAGTACTTC,CASAGTGTYEQYF
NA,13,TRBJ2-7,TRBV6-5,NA,TGTGCCAGCAGCCTACTTACTACAGGCGAGCAGTACTTC,CASSLLTTGEQYF
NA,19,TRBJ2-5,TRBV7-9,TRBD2,TGTGCCAGCAGCCGACGGACTAGCGGGGGTCTGGTGGGGAAAGAGACCCAGTACTTC,CASSRRTSGGLVGKETQYF
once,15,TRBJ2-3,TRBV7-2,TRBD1,TGTGCCAGCGCGCCAGGGACAGGGGACACAGATACGCAGTATTTT,CASAPGTGDTDTQYF
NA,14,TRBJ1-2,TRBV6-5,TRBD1,TGTGCCAGCAGTAACCGACAGGGAGTGAGCGGCTACACCTTC,CASSNRQGVSGYTF
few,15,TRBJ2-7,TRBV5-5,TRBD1,TGTGCCAGCAGAATCGGACAGGATTTCTCCTACGAGCAGTACTTC,CASRIGQDFSYEQYF
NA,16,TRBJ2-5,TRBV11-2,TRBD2,TGTGCCAGCAGCTTCCTAGCGGGGGCCCTGGGAGAGACCCAGTACTTC,CASSFLAGALGETQYF
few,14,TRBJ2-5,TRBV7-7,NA,TGTGCTAGCAGCTATGGAGGGTTCGGGGAGACCCAGTACTTC,CASSYGGFGETQYF
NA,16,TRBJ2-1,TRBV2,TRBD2,TGTGCCAGCAGTCGTTCCGGGACTAGCGGGTACAATGAGCAGTTCTTC,CASSRSGTSGYNEQFF